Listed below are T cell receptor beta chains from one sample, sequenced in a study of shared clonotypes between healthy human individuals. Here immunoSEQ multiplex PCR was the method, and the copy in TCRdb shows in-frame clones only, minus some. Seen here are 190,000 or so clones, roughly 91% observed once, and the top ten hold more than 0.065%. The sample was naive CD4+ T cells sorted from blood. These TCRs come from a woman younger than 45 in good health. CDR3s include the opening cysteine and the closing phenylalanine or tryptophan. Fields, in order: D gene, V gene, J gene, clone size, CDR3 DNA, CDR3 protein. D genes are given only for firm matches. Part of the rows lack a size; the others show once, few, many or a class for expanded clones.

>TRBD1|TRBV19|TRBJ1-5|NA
TGTGCCAGTAGGCAAGGCCTTGGGACAGGGAGGTTGAAGCAGCCCCAGCATTTT
CASRQGLGTGRLKQPQHF
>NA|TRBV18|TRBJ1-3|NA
TGTGCCAGCTCTCCCCAGGCGATGGGTATCTCTGGAAACACCATATATTTT
CASSPQAMGISGNTIYF
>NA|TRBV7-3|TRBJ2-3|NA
TGTGCCAGCAGCTTAACGGAAACAGATACGCAGTATTTT
CASSLTETDTQYF
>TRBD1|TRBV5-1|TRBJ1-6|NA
TGCGCCAGCAGCACGACAGGGGCCGGGGGTCATTCACCCCTCCACTTT
CASSTTGAGGHSPLHF
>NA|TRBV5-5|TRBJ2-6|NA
TGTGCCAGCAGCTTCTTGGGCTCTGGGGCCAACGTCCTGACTTTC
CASSFLGSGANVLTF
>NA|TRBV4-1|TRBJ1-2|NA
TGCGCCAGCAGCCAAGAGGGCGTTTGGGGTAACTATGGCTACACCTTC
CASSQEGVWGNYGYTF
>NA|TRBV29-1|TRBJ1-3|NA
TGCAGCGCCAGGCTCACCTCTGGAAACACCATATATTTT
CSARLTSGNTIYF
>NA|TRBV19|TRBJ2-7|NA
TGTGCCAGTAGAGGCCGGGACAAGGCGGCCTACGAGCAGTACTTC
CASRGRDKAAYEQYF
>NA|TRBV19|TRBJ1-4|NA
TGTGCCAGTAGGAGGACAGAAAATGAAAAACTGTTTTTT
CASRRTENEKLFF
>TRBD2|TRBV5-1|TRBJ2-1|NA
TGCGCCAGCAGCTCTCGGACTAGCGGGAGTCGGGTGGATGAGCAGTTCTTC
CASSSRTSGSRVDEQFF
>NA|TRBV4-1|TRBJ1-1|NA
TGCGCCAGCAGCCAAGTCGGAGGGAATACTGAAGCTTTCTTT
CASSQVGGNTEAFF
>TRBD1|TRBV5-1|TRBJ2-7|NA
TGCGCCAGCAGCTCACAGGGGGTCGACGAGCAGTACTTC
CASSSQGVDEQYF
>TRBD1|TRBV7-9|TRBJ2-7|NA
TGTGCCAGCAGCCCGAGACAGGGGCCTTACGAGCAGTACTTC
CASSPRQGPYEQYF
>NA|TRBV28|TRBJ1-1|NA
TGTGCCAGCAGTCTCAGGTCCCGGAACACTGAAGCTTTCTTT
CASSLRSRNTEAFF
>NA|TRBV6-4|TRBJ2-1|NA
TGTGCCAGCAGTCGGGACGGGGGCTTGTATGAGCAGTTCTTC
CASSRDGGLYEQFF
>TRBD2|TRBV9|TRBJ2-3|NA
TGTGCCAGCAGCGGGCCGGCGACCGGGACTATCCCACCGGATACGCAGTATTTT
CASSGPATGTIPPDTQYF
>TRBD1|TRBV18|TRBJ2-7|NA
TGTGCCAGCTCACCATGGGGACAGGACTACGAGCAGTACTTC
CASSPWGQDYEQYF
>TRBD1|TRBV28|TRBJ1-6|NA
TGTGCCAGCAGCCTGGGACAGGGAGGATCACCCCTCCACTTT
CASSLGQGGSPLHF
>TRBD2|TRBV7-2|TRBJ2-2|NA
TGTGCCAGCAGCTTATCCCGGCTAGCGGGAGGGCCTGACGGGGAGCTGTTTTTT
CASSLSRLAGGPDGELFF
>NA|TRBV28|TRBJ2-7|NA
TGCGCCAGCAGTACCATCGGCCTTGGCGTCCCCTACGAGCAGTACTTC
CASSTIGLGVPYEQYF
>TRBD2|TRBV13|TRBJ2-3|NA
TGTGCCAGCAGCTATAGCGGGAGGTCTCCTAATACGCAGTATTTT
CASSYSGRSPNTQYF
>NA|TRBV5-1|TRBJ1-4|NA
TGCGCCAGCAGCTATCGGGGGGAGTTGGAAAAACTGTTTTTT
CASSYRGELEKLFF
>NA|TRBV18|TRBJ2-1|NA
TGTGCCAGCTCACCGGGTGGGGCTGACTCCTACAATGAGCAGTTCTTC
CASSPGGADSYNEQFF
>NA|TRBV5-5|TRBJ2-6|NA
TGTGCCAGCAGCTTTTTGTCAGGGGTCTCTGGGGCCAACGTCCTGACTTTC
CASSFLSGVSGANVLTF
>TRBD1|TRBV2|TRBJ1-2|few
TGTGCCAGCAGAAGGGACAGGAGCCTCTATGGCTACACCTTC
CASRRDRSLYGYTF
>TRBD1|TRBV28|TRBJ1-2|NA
TGTGCCAGCAGTTCTCCGGGACAGGGGGCGCCGGGCTACACCTTC
CASSSPGQGAPGYTF
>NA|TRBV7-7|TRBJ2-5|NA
TGTGCCAGCAGCTTAGGGTCCAGGGGAATACAAGAGACCCAGTACTTC
CASSLGSRGIQETQYF
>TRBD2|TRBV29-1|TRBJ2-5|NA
TGCAGCGTTCAGCGGGAGCTCGGTGAGACCCAGTACTTC
CSVQRELGETQYF
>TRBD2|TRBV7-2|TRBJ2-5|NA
TGTGCCAGCAGCGACCGACTAGCGGGAGGAATGATGGGGACCCAGTACTTC
CASSDRLAGGMMGTQYF
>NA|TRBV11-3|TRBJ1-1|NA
TGTGCCAGCAGCTTAACGGTGAACACTGAAGCTTTCTTT
CASSLTVNTEAFF
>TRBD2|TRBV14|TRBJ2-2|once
TGTGCCAGCAGCCTCCCCGGACTAGCGGGAGACACCGGGGAGCTGTTTTTT
CASSLPGLAGDTGELFF
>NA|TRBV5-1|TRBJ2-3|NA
TGCGCCAGCAGCGAGATGGATACGCAGTATTTT
CASSEMDTQYF